The 21 T cell receptor beta chains in this list originate from one sample, sequenced in a study of cytomegalovirus exposure and HLA in healthy donors. Primers: 60 Vbeta forward and 13 Jbeta reverse. TCRdb's table, derived via immunoSEQ multiplex PCR, lists solely in-frame clones and lacks some. The sample lists around 36,000 clones, roughly 88% occurring once. The sequenced sample was PBMCs. These receptors all come from a middle-aged woman in good health and CMV-seropositive.

With respect to this clone: The junction departs from germline at one end; a sequencing error may be responsible. The V gene is TRBV10-3, the J gene TRBJ1-6; the D gene is possibly TRBD1 (5 bases). Germline values: CDR1 ENHRY, CDR2 SYGVKD. The CDR3 spans 13 residues. CDR3 nucleotide sequence: TGTGCCGGTCAGGGTGACAATAATTCACCCCTCCGCTTT. Encoded protein: CAGQGDNNSPLRF.

This clone was observed a single time. This chain joins TRBV4-1 and TRBJ2-7, with a weak D call TRBD2 (6 bases). The length of the CDR3 is 16 residues. V was cut by 1 base and J by 1 base, with 14 bases left in between. Germline values: CDR1 MGHRA, CDR2 YSYEKL. The CDR3 coding sequence is TGCGCCAGCAGCCAAGTTGGGCTGGAGGGTTCCTACGAGCAGTACTTC. Translated: CASSQVGLEGSYEQYF.

This clone was recorded once. V usage is TRBV28 and J usage is TRBJ2-5; 7 nucleotides line up with TRBD2. The junction had 10 bases not matched to a gene; V was cut back by 4 bases and J by 5 bases. From germline, CDR1 is MDHEN and CDR2 SYDVKM. The CDR3 loop spans 15 amino acids. In DNA, the CDR3 is TGTGCCAGCAGTTGGCGCGGGGGAATAACGGAGACCCAGTACTTC. It translates to CASSWRGGITETQYF.

The chain combines TRBV7-9 with TRBJ2-3, with 7 positions matching TRBD1. Germline CDR1 and CDR2: SEHNR and FQNEAQ (reference sequence). V was pared by 3 bases and J by 5 bases, with 8 bases of the junction left unmatched. The CDR3 covers 15 residues. CDR3 residues: CASSLSRGQQDTQYF. The DNA of the CDR3 is TGTGCCAGCAGCTTGTCAAGGGGGCAACAAGATACGCAGTATTTT.

The V and J genes are TRBV4-1 and TRBJ1-1, with no clear D. CDR1 and CDR2 (germline): MGHRA, YSYEKL. The CDR3 extends over 14 amino acids. Trimming removed 0 bases from V and 4 bases from J, with 9 bases in between. The CDR3 DNA reads TGCGCCAGCAGCCAAGACCACAGCCTCACTGAAGCTTTCTTT. Translating gives CASSQDHSLTEAFF.

The rearrangement uses TRBV27 and TRBJ2-7, with TRBD1 identical over 8 bases. J gave up 2 bases and V 6 bases, and 9 bases lay outside the gene matches. CDR3 size: 15 residues. Germline lookup yields CDR1 MNHEY and CDR2 SMNVEV (reference sequence). The CDR3 sequence: CASRQSRGPAYEQYF. DNA for the CDR3: TGTGCCAGCAGACAGAGCAGGGGGCCGGCCTACGAGCAGTACTTC.

V gene TRBV9 combines with J gene TRBJ1-1, with TRBD1 matching over 7 bases. CDR1 is SGDLS, CDR2 YYNGEE, per germline. The J segment lost 2 bases and the V segment lost 4 bases, leaving 14 bases of the junction unmatched. The CDR3 spans 17 residues. The CDR3 reads CASSIESYTGVNTEAFF. The CDR3 bases are TGTGCCAGCAGCATAGAGTCTTATACAGGGGTAAACACTGAAGCTTTCTTT.

This chain uses TRBV30 with TRBJ1-2, with 9 bases identical to TRBD1. The CDR3 consists of 13 residues. V shed 2 bases, J shed 7 bases, and the junction held 5 bases outside the gene matches. Germline-derived CDR1 and CDR2 are GTSNPN and SVGIG (reference sequence). Written as DNA, the CDR3 is TGTGCCTGGAGTAAACAGGGGGCTGGTGGCTACACCTTC. Protein sequence: CAWSKQGAGGYTF.

V and J are TRBV5-4 and TRBJ2-2; TRBD2 matches at 10 bases. The junction had 5 bases not matched to a gene; V was cut back by 4 bases and J by 5 bases. Germline V gene lookup returns CDR1 SGHNT and CDR2 YYREEE (reference sequence). The CDR3 covers 15 residues. In DNA, the CDR3 is TGTGCCAGCAGCCGTCTAGCGGGGGAAACCGGGGAGCTGTTTTTT. This codes for CASSRLAGETGELFF.

This clone was recorded once. The V call is TRBV30, the J call TRBJ2-1; tentative D call: TRBD2 (6 bases). There are 13 residues in the CDR3. Germline CDR1 is GTSNPN and CDR2 is SVGIG (reference sequence). V was pared by 0 bases and J by 12 bases, with 15 bases between. Here the CDR3 reads CAWSVMEGLGQFF. CDR3 nucleotide sequence: TGTGCCTGGAGTGTAATGGAGGGGCTTGGGCAGTTCTTC. Full variable domain (outside the CDR3, taken from reference TRBV30 and TRBJ2-1): SQTIHQWPATLVQPVGSPLSLECTVEGTSNPNLYWYRQAAGRGLQLLFYSVGIGQISSEVPQNLSASRPQDRQFILSSKKLLLSDSGFYLCAWSVMEGLGQFFGPGTRLTVL.

The CDR3 nucleotides read TGTGCCAGCAGCAAAGGGGAAGGCGGGGGGGGGCCCTACGAGCAGTACTTC. Encoded protein: CASSKGEGGGGPYEQYF. The J gene is TRBJ2-7, the V gene TRBV21-1; the table names TRBD2, a call not compared with the DNA. TRBV21-1 is noted as a pseudogene. This CDR3 is built from 17 residues.

The chain employs TRBV7-7 and TRBJ2-5; D perhaps matches TRBD2 (7 bases). The CDR3 has 14 amino acids. Trimming took off 5 bases at V and 5 bases at J, with 15 bases between the two ends. Germline values: CDR1 SSHAT, CDR2 FNYEAQ (reference sequence). The CDR3 loop is CASSAAGAGETQYF. The CDR3 DNA is TGTGCCAGCAGCGCCGCGGGGGCGGGTGAGACCCAGTACTTC.

The J gene is TRBJ2-2, the V gene TRBV30; 7 nucleotides agree with TRBD1. V shed 7 bases, J shed 5 bases, and the junction held 10 bases outside the gene matches. The germline V gene has CDR1 GTSNPN and CDR2 SVGIG (reference sequence). The CDR3 loop spans 14 amino acids. The CDR3, as DNA: TGTGCCTTACTACAGGGGTGGGGGACCGGGGAGCTGTTTTTT. Protein product: CALLQGWGTGELFF.

This sequence joins TRBV29-1 and TRBJ2-3; tentative D call: TRBD2 (6 bases). This CDR3 is 14 amino acids long. CDR1 and CDR2 (germline): SQVTM, ANQGSEA. The V end was cut by 8 bases, the J end by 1 base, with 16 bases between. The CDR3 nucleotides read TGCAGCACAATGGGGCAGCGGGGCACAGATACGCAGTATTTT. It yields the protein CSTMGQRGTDTQYF.

This chain uses TRBV2 with TRBJ1-1; no reliable D call. Germline CDR1 SNHLY, CDR2 FYNNEI. The V end was cut by 6 bases, the J end by 2 bases, with 13 bases between. The CDR3 length is 14 residues. CDR3 DNA sequence: TGTGCCAGCAGCCCCTCGATGCGAAACACTGAAGCTTTCTTT. Its protein product is CASSPSMRNTEAFF.

J is TRBJ2-7 and V is TRBV5-1; D is possibly TRBD1 (5 bases). The CDR3 length is 15 residues. Germline V gene data show CDR1 as SGHRS and CDR2 as YFSETQ. Trimming removed 0 bases from V and 2 bases from J, with 12 bases in between. CDR3 sequence: CASSLVPGSPYEQYF. CDR3 coding DNA: TGCGCCAGCAGCTTGGTGCCAGGGTCACCCTACGAGCAGTACTTC.

The V and J genes are TRBV2 and TRBJ2-3; D perhaps matches TRBD1 (6 bases). CDR3 length equals 13 residues. Trimming removed 7 bases from V and 5 bases from J, with 13 bases in between. Germline V CDR1 and CDR2: SNHLY, FYNNEI. The CDR3 nucleotides read TGTGCCAGCAAATACTCCAGGGGAGATACGCAGTATTTT. It encodes CASKYSRGDTQYF. The full variable domain, completed using reference TRBV2 and TRBJ2-3, is EPEVTQTPSHQVTQMGQEVILRCVPISNHLYFYWYRQILGQKVEFLVSFYNNEISEKSEIFDDQFSVERPDGSNFTLKIRSTKLEDSAMYFCASKYSRGDTQYFGPGTRLTVL.

The V and J genes are TRBV4-3 and TRBJ2-1, with D possibly TRBD2 on 6 matching bases. The germline CDR1 and CDR2 sequences are LGHNA and YSLEER. This CDR3 is built from 16 residues. V was cut by 0 bases and J by 0 bases, with 9 bases left in between. The CDR3 nucleotides are TGCGCCAGCAGCCAAGATCTCGGGAGCTCCTACAATGAGCAGTTCTTC. Translation: CASSQDLGSSYNEQFF.

The chain links TRBV4-1 to TRBJ1-5; 9 bases line up with TRBD1. The CDR3 contains 15 residues. Germline assignment: CDR1 MGHRA and CDR2 YSYEKL. V gave up 2 bases and J gave up 7 bases; unmatched junction bases: 6. The CDR3 nucleotides read TGCGCCAGCAGCCAACGACAGGGGGTGGAGCAGCCCCAGCATTTT. Its protein product is CASSQRQGVEQPQHF.

The sample holds one count of this clone. V and J are TRBV18 and TRBJ1-1; 11 bases match TRBD1. Germline-derived CDR1 and CDR2 are KGHSH and LQKENI. After removal of 2 bases from V and 5 bases from J, the junction contained 13 bases not matched to a gene. The CDR3 consists of 18 residues. The CDR3 coding sequence is TGTGCCAGCTCACCAATAGGACAGGGGGCGAGGATGTCAACTGAAGCTTTCTTT. It translates to CASSPIGQGARMSTEAFF.

This clone turned up a few times. The CDR3 DNA follows: TGTGCCAGCAGCTTCGGGGGGGGCGACTCCTACGAGCAGTACTTC. Encoded protein: CASSFGGGDSYEQYF. The V gene is TRBV5-4, the J gene TRBJ2-7; 8 bases match TRBD2. Losses at the gene ends were 2 bases for V and 0 bases for J; bases not matched to a gene: 4. CDR1 SGHNT and CDR2 YYREEE come from the germline V gene (reference sequence). The CDR3 is 15 residues long. Drawing the rest from reference TRBV5-4 and TRBJ2-7, the complete variable domain is ETGVTQSPTHLIKTRGQQVTLRCSSQSGHNTVSWYQQALGQGPQFIFQYYREEENGRGNFPPRFSGLQFPNYSSELNVNALELDDSALYLCASSFGGGDSYEQYFGPGTRLTVT.